Below, 6 T cell receptor beta chains from the same sample are listed, as sequenced in a study of cytomegalovirus exposure and HLA in healthy donors. Primers included in the PCR were 60 Vbeta and 13 Jbeta primers. The table came from immunoSEQ multiplex PCR; TCRdb's copy has only in-frame clones and leaves some out. Of 55,000 to 75,000 clones detected, about four fifths appear once; the ten largest clones hold roughly 6.4%. Sequencing was carried out using PBMCs. These receptors came from a man aged 25-45 years in good health and CMV-seropositive.

The genes are TRBV4-2 and TRBJ2-1; 8 nucleotides match TRBD2. After removal of 0 bases from V and 0 bases from J, the junction contained 10 bases not matched to a gene. The CDR3 has 19 amino acids. Germline lookup yields CDR1 LGHNA and CDR2 YNFKEQ. CDR3 in amino acids: CASSQDMAGGFVSYNEQFF. The CDR3 nucleotides are TGTGCCAGCAGCCAAGATATGGCGGGGGGCTTCGTCTCCTACAATGAGCAGTTCTTC.

This rearrangement joins TRBV5-1 to TRBJ1-1; D not resolved. This CDR3 is 15 amino acids long. V was trimmed by 0 bases and J by 1 base, leaving 10 bases between them. The germline gives CDR1 SGHRS, CDR2 YFSETQ. The CDR3 reads CASSLGEGRNTEAFF. DNA for the CDR3: TGCGCCAGCAGCTTGGGGGAGGGCAGGAACACTGAAGCTTTCTTT. Full variable domain (missing parts from reference TRBV5-1 and TRBJ1-1): KAGVTQTPRYLIKTRGQQVTLSCSPISGHRSVSWYQQTPGQGLQFLFEYFSETQRNKGNFPGRFSGRQFSNSRSEMNVSTLELGDSALYLCASSLGEGRNTEAFFGQGTRLTVV.

The chain recombines TRBV10-1 with TRBJ1-1; D is uncertain. The CDR3 consists of 12 residues. Trimming took 8 bases from V and 10 from J, leaving 17 bases between them. Germline V gene sequence: CDR1 WNHNN, CDR2 SYGVQD (reference sequence). DNA for the CDR3: TGCGCCAGCCGGCGGGCCGGATCTACAGCTTTCTTT. Its translation: CASRRAGSTAFF.

V gene TRBV6-1 combines with J gene TRBJ1-2, with 10 bases lining up with TRBD1. Germline V gene data show CDR1 as MNHNS and CDR2 as SASEGT. This CDR3 region has 14 residues. The trim removed 2 bases at V and 8 bases at J, leaving 5 bases unmatched. The CDR3 sequence is CASSERGQGFGYTF. As DNA, the CDR3 is TGTGCCAGCAGTGAAAGGGGACAGGGGTTCGGCTACACCTTC.

The chain couples TRBV4-2 to TRBJ1-5, with D perhaps TRBD1 (6 bases). The CDR3 spans 16 residues. Germline CDR1 reads LGHNA; CDR2 reads YNFKEQ. Trimming cost V 0 bases and J 1 base, with 10 bases left between them. CDR3 DNA: TGTGCCAGCAGCCAAGAGCGGGGGGCCAGCAATCAGCCCCAGCATTTT. It yields the protein CASSQERGASNQPQHF.

The chain links TRBV5-1 to TRBJ2-1; TRBD2 agrees at 12 bases. The germline V gene encodes CDR1 SGHRS and CDR2 YFSETQ. The CDR3 consists of 17 residues. V shed 3 bases and J 3 bases; nucleotides not matched to a gene: 7. As DNA, the CDR3 is TGCGCCAGCAGCTACACCTTGACTAGCGGGAGCTACAATGAGCAGTTCTTC. It specifies CASSYTLTSGSYNEQFF.